This T cell receptor beta chain is drawn from a study of cytomegalovirus exposure and HLA in healthy donors. Regarding the study as a whole: Segments of the TCR beta V type were, in most cases, productive about 87% or about 30% of the time in an earlier analysis.

Per germline, CDR1 MNHNS and CDR2 SASEGT. There are 15 residues in the CDR3. With 1 base removed from V and 4 bases from J, the gap between germline ends came to 13 bases. Points on this clone: The antigen remains unidentified.

PCR primers comprised 60 Vbeta and 13 Jbeta primers. Profiled with immunoSEQ multiplex PCR; TCRdb holds only in-frame clones, not every one. Of approximately 180,000 clones in the sample, around four fifths were seen once. The sequenced sample was PBMCs. The TCR comes from a girl aged 10-17 years in good health and CMV-seropositive. V usage is TRBV6-1 and J usage is TRBJ1-1; D gene uncertain. CDR3 DNA sequence: TGTGCCAGCAGTGAAGAGCACGGGATGGGCACTGAAGCTTTCTTT. Translation: CASSEEHGMGTEAFF.